This is a list of T cell receptor beta chains from one sample in a study of shared clonotypes between healthy human individuals. Measured with immunoSEQ multiplex PCR; TCRdb has only the in-frame clones, and not every one. The sample records 2 million to 3 million clones, over 85% being singletons. Sequenced input: naive CD4+ T cells from PBMCs. These receptors all stem from a man aged 18 to 29 in good health. Some clones in this sample may be carry-over from other donors' samples. CDR3s include the opening cysteine and the closing phenylalanine or tryptophan. The order of the fields is clone size, V gene, J gene, D gene, CDR3 protein, CDR3 DNA. A D gene is named only where the DNA matches it firmly. Rows give clone size only sometimes, using once, few, many, or a class for an expanded clone.

-,TRBV30,TRBJ1-1,-,CAWSLSRRTEAFF,TGTGCCTGGAGTTTGTCACGGAGGACTGAAGCTTTCTTT
-,TRBV18,TRBJ1-3,TRBD1,CASSLRDRGGNTIYF,TGTGCCAGCTCGCTCCGGGACAGGGGTGGAAACACCATATATTTT
-,TRBV7-2,TRBJ1-1,-,CASSQPDLISAFF,TGTGCCAGCAGCCAACCGGACCTTATCTCAGCTTTCTTT
-,TRBV7-8,TRBJ2-7,-,CASSLNQVLSYEQYF,TGTGCCAGCAGCCTAAACCAGGTCCTCTCCTACGAGCAGTACTTC
-,TRBV28,TRBJ2-3,TRBD2,CASSLLPSGAGTQYF,TGTGCCAGCAGTTTATTACCTAGCGGAGCGGGTACGCAGTATTTT
-,TRBV7-8,TRBJ2-6,-,CASSHSRPGNSGANVLTF,TGTGCCAGCAGCCACTCCCGGCCAGGGAACTCTGGGGCCAACGTCCTGACTTTC
-,TRBV2,TRBJ2-7,-,CASGAHYEQYF,TGTGCCAGCGGGGCGCACTACGAGCAGTACTTC
once,TRBV18,TRBJ2-4,TRBD1,CASSPTGGLAKNIQYF,TGTGCCAGCTCCCCGACAGGGGGATTAGCCAAAAACATTCAGTACTTC
-,TRBV6-6,TRBJ1-2,TRBD1,CASSSTGSGYTF,TGTGCCAGCAGTTCGACAGGGTCTGGCTACACCTTC
-,TRBV5-4,TRBJ2-1,TRBD1,CASSLDPRGTVNEQFF,TGTGCCAGCAGCTTGGATCCCAGGGGGACGGTTAATGAGCAGTTCTTC
-,TRBV7-6,TRBJ2-7,-,CASSLVPDYPTGTEQYF,TGTGCCAGCAGCTTAGTTCCGGACTACCCGACGGGGACCGAGCAGTACTTC
-,TRBV10-3,TRBJ2-1,TRBD2,CATKGLARDNEQFF,TGTGCCACCAAGGGACTAGCTCGGGACAATGAGCAGTTCTTC
-,TRBV12-5,TRBJ2-5,-,CASGLPKTPGTYF,TGTGCTAGTGGTTTGCCTAAGACCCCCGGGACCTACTTC
-,TRBV18,TRBJ2-7,TRBD1,CASSPTGGSSYEQYF,TGTGCCAGCTCACCGACAGGGGGAAGCTCCTACGAGCAGTACTTC
-,TRBV19,TRBJ2-3,-,CASRYRVGSTDTQYF,TGTGCCAGTAGATACAGGGTGGGGAGCACAGATACGCAGTATTTT
-,TRBV6-1,TRBJ2-7,-,CASSEYGLTYEQYF,TGTGCCAGCAGTGAATACGGGCTTACCTACGAGCAGTACTTT
once,TRBV5-6,TRBJ2-7,TRBD1,CASSLEPTGGVEQYF,TGTGCCAGCAGCTTGGAACCGACAGGGGGCGTCGAGCAGTACTTC
-,TRBV5-6,TRBJ1-6,-,CASSLNGGGSSPLHF,TGTGCCAGCAGCTTGAATGGGGGAGGAAGTTCACCCCTCCACTTT
-,TRBV5-1,TRBJ2-4,-,CASSTDSWDIQYF,TGCGCCAGCAGCACGGACAGTTGGGACATTCAGTACTTC
once,TRBV7-9,TRBJ2-2,-,CASSPQGGELFF,TGTGCCAGCAGCCCCCAAGGTGGGGAGCTGTTTTTT
-,TRBV4-3,TRBJ2-7,TRBD1,CASSRLGQGTYEQYF,TGCGCCAGCAGCCGCCTTGGACAGGGGACCTACGAGCAGTACTTC
-,TRBV28,TRBJ2-7,-,CASSLPPTAAAYEQYF,TGTGCCAGCAGCTTACCCCCGACAGCGGCCGCCTACGAGCAGTACTTC
once,TRBV14,TRBJ2-5,-,CASSQVQETQYF,TGTGCCAGCAGCCAAGTTCAAGAGACCCAGTACTTC
-,TRBV4-3,TRBJ1-1,-,CASSQDLPGVTTEAFF,TGCGCCAGCAGCCAAGACCTCCCGGGGGTTACCACTGAAGCTTTCTTT
-,TRBV29-1,TRBJ2-7,-,CSVGYWGRSYEQYF,TGCAGCGTTGGATACTGGGGCCGTTCCTACGAGCAGTACTTC
-,TRBV7-3,TRBJ2-1,-,CASSLQQGSYNEQFF,TGTGCCAGCAGCTTACAACAGGGCTCCTACAATGAGCAGTTCTTC
-,TRBV28,TRBJ2-2,-,CASTAGDSRGRGTGELFF,TGTGCCAGCACCGCCGGAGACTCACGGGGGCGCGGCACCGGGGAGCTGTTTTTT
once,TRBV6-1,TRBJ1-5,-,CASSPHVGGNQPQHF,TGTGCCAGCAGTCCCCACGTTGGGGGCAATCAGCCCCAGCATTTT
-,TRBV5-1,TRBJ2-2,TRBD1,CASSPGQGSVRELFF,TGCGCCAGCAGCCCCGGACAGGGTTCCGTTAGGGAGCTGTTTTTT
-,TRBV4-2,TRBJ2-7,-,CASSQEIVPAYEQYF,TGTGCCAGCAGCCAAGAAATAGTACCCGCCTACGAGCAGTACTTC
-,TRBV7-8,TRBJ2-5,-,CASSFRTRETQYF,TGTGCCAGCAGCTTTAGGACTCGGGAGACCCAGTACTTC
-,TRBV7-2,TRBJ2-2,TRBD2,CASSLGLAGTGELFF,TGTGCCAGCAGCTTGGGACTAGCGGGCACCGGGGAGCTGTTTTTT
-,TRBV4-1,TRBJ2-5,-,CASSQTHSGETQYF,TGCGCCAGCAGCCAGACTCACAGTGGGGAGACCCAGTACTTC
once,TRBV5-1,TRBJ2-7,-,CASSLVAPYEQYF,TGCGCCAGCAGCTTGGTGGCTCCGTACGAGCAGTACTTC
-,TRBV4-1,TRBJ2-5,TRBD2,CASSQEGVAGLQETQYF,TGCGCCAGCAGCCAAGAGGGGGTAGCGGGGCTCCAAGAGACCCAGTACTTC
-,TRBV20-1,TRBJ1-3,-,CSARAVGTIYF,TGCAGTGCTAGAGCGGTGGGGACCATATATTTT
-,TRBV5-6,TRBJ1-2,TRBD1,CASSGLDRGYGYTF,TGTGCCAGCAGCGGACTTGACAGGGGCTATGGCTACACCTTC
-,TRBV19,TRBJ2-2,TRBD1,CASSTGQGRTGELFF,TGTGCCAGTAGTACCGGACAGGGACGCACCGGGGAGCTGTTTTTT
-,TRBV7-3,TRBJ2-2,-,CASSLLPPPGTSPGELFF,TGTGCCAGCAGCTTATTGCCCCCCCCTGGGACATCGCCCGGGGAGCTGTTTTTT
-,TRBV30,TRBJ2-1,TRBD2,CAWKRGKNEQFF,TGTGCCTGGAAGCGGGGTAAGAATGAGCAGTTCTTC
-,TRBV14,TRBJ2-1,TRBD2,CASSIISGLAGINEQFF,TGTGCCAGCAGTATCATATCGGGACTAGCGGGAATCAATGAGCAGTTCTTC